The rows below give T cell receptor beta chains drawn from one sample of a study of shared clonotypes between healthy human individuals. Sequenced by immunoSEQ multiplex PCR; TCRdb stores in-frame clones only, minus some. The table records 750,000 to 1,000,000 clones, around 93% of them present only once. Sequencing was carried out using naive CD8+ T cells sorted from blood. The receptors originated from a man younger than 45 in good health. Each CDR3 is given with its conserved first and last residue.

v_call: TRBV7-7
cdr3_aa: CASSIKLGGFNEQYF

v_call: TRBV7-8
cdr3_aa: CASSKPGNQPQHF

v_call: TRBV7-9
cdr3_aa: CASSSMGRREDTDTQYF

v_call: TRBV7-9
cdr3_aa: CASSVGQAYEQYF

v_call: TRBV2
cdr3_aa: CARRRTGDRTDTQYF

v_call: TRBV29-1
cdr3_aa: CSVGQGPAEQYF

v_call: TRBV7-2
cdr3_aa: CASSLAGLSYEQYF

v_call: TRBV15
cdr3_aa: CATSRGAETNEKLFF

v_call: TRBV7-8
cdr3_aa: CASSLEAGTTYEQYF

v_call: TRBV27
cdr3_aa: CASFGGIYGYTF

v_call: TRBV27
cdr3_aa: CASSLIASEQFF

v_call: TRBV27
cdr3_aa: CASSSLGLAETQYF

v_call: TRBV28
cdr3_aa: CASRQGQAEEAFF

v_call: TRBV7-7
cdr3_aa: CASSLGPEWGETQYF

v_call: TRBV11-3
cdr3_aa: CASSPRGSGTVYNEQFF

v_call: TRBV4-1
cdr3_aa: CASSLQELGDTGELFF

v_call: TRBV11-1
cdr3_aa: CASSATGYGANVLTF

v_call: TRBV15
cdr3_aa: CATSIDVGTQYF

v_call: TRBV5-1
cdr3_aa: CASSQVDVRESGNEQFF

v_call: TRBV28
cdr3_aa: CASKPGGGRLDEQYF

v_call: TRBV19
cdr3_aa: CASSIGAGTDTQYF

v_call: TRBV9
cdr3_aa: CASSARDNTDTQYF

v_call: TRBV9
cdr3_aa: CASSVDRGMDEKLFF

v_call: TRBV19
cdr3_aa: CASSPLPGDEQYF

v_call: TRBV7-3
cdr3_aa: CASSLMAGNEQYF

v_call: TRBV7-6
cdr3_aa: CASSLGGPGTGVNEQFF

v_call: TRBV1
cdr3_aa: CTSSQGTSGNYEQYF

v_call: TRBV7-9
cdr3_aa: CASSSLVGDEKLFF